Presented here are 5 T cell receptor beta chains from one specimen sequenced in a study of blood T cell repertoires in COVID-19. Assay used: immunoSEQ multiplex PCR; TCRdb lists only in-frame clones, some missing. The sample lists about 430,000 clones, around 87% seen once, with around 0.95% in the top ten. Sample: PBMCs or T cells enriched from blood (not recorded which). All receptors derive from a woman in her twenties or thirties with acute COVID-19.

The chain combines TRBV7-2 with TRBJ1-2; a possible D gene is TRBD1 (6 bases). Germline V gene sequence: CDR1 SGHTA, CDR2 FQGNSA. Trimming removed 5 bases at V and 7 bases at J, with 14 bases between. This CDR3 is built from 13 residues. The CDR3 sequence: CASSTAGGLGYTF. Here the CDR3 DNA reads TGTGCCAGCAGCACCGCGGGGGGGCTTGGCTACACCTTC.

The rearrangement joins TRBV19 to TRBJ1-6; tentatively, D is TRBD1 (6 bases). Trimming removed 3 bases at V and 7 bases at J, with 10 bases between. The CDR3 consists of 14 residues. The germline V gene encodes CDR1 LNHDA and CDR2 SQIVND (reference sequence). The CDR3 nucleotides read TGTGCCAGTAGTATCCGGACAGAGAATTCACCCCTCCACTTT. Translating it yields CASSIRTENSPLHF. The full variable domain, in which reference TRBV19 and TRBJ1-6 provide the parts outside the CDR3, is DGGITQSPKYLFRKEGQNVTLSCEQNLNHDAMYWYRQDPGQGLRLIYYSQIVNDFQKGDIAEGYSVSREKKESFPLTVTSAQKNPTAFYLCASSIRTENSPLHFGNGTRLTVT.

The rearrangement joins TRBV24-1 to TRBJ1-6; no clear D gene. Trimming took 4 bases from V and 0 from J, leaving 12 bases between them. The germline gives CDR1 KGHDR, CDR2 SFDVKD. This CDR3 contains 17 residues. The chain's CDR3 is CATSDQQISSYNSPLHF. Written as DNA, the CDR3 is TGTGCCACCAGTGACCAACAGATTAGCTCCTATAATTCACCCCTCCACTTT.

The chain carries TRBV4-1 and TRBJ2-7; D remains ambiguous. Germline values: CDR1 MGHRA, CDR2 YSYEKL. V was pared by 0 bases and J by 2 bases, with 5 bases between. The CDR3 contains 13 residues. For the CDR3, the DNA is TGCGCCAGCAGCCAAGATACAGCCTACGAGCAGTACTTC. Translated: CASSQDTAYEQYF.

V usage is TRBV9 and J usage is TRBJ1-6, with 7 bases lining up with TRBD1. Germline V gene sequence: CDR1 SGDLS, CDR2 YYNGEE. CDR3 length: 15 residues. The V gene end was trimmed by 4 bases and the J gene end by 8 bases; junction bases not matched to a gene: 9. In DNA form, the CDR3 reads TGTGCCAGCAGCTATAGACAGGGTTGGGATTCACCCCTCCACTTT. As protein: CASSYRQGWDSPLHF.